What follows are 22 T cell receptor beta chains derived from one specimen sequenced in a study of monozygotic twins with inflammatory bowel disease. TCRdb re-analyzed the 5' RACE reads; it lists each CDR3 protein once, without DNA. This table holds about 300,000 distinct CDR3 sequences. Source material: blood. The source is a human donor with ulcerative colitis or Crohn's disease, or a healthy co-twin of an affected twin (not recorded which).

The CDR3 spells CASSNRGTTDTQYF. The chain uses TRBV6-1 and TRBJ2-3; the TCRdb D gene call, TRBD1, has no DNA to confirm it. This CDR3 has 14 residues. In germline, CDR1 is MNHNS, CDR2 SASEGT.

The chain employs TRBV20-1 and TRBJ2-3; with no DNA, the TCRdb D assignment of TRBD2 cannot be verified. In germline, CDR1 is DFQATT, CDR2 SNEGSKA (reference sequence). This CDR3 spans 18 amino acids. The CDR3 loop reads CSAITTSGGRGGTDTQYF.

CDR3 sequence reads: CASSPLTGYTYEQYF. The chain joins TRBV28 to TRBJ2-7; the TCRdb D gene call, TRBD1, has no DNA to confirm it. Germline assignment: CDR1 MDHEN and CDR2 SYDVKM. The CDR3 spans 15 residues.

The chain uses TRBV28 and TRBJ2-7; the TCRdb D gene call, TRBD2, has no DNA to confirm it. The CDR3 totals 15 residues. CDR1 is MDHEN, CDR2 SYDVKM, per germline. The CDR3 spells CASSLSGGLAFGQYF.

V and J are TRBV5-6 and TRBJ2-3; the TCRdb D gene call, TRBD1, has no DNA to confirm it. The CDR3 has 14 residues. The V gene's germline CDR1 is SGHDT and CDR2 YYEEEE. CDR3 amino acids: CASIEGISADTQYF.

The J gene is TRBJ2-7, the V gene TRBV14; lacking DNA, the TRBD1 call made by TCRdb goes unchecked. This CDR3 region has 15 residues. CDR1 and CDR2 from the germline V gene are SGHDN and FVKESK. The CDR3 loop is CASSRRPGQTYEQYF. Using reference TRBV14 and TRBJ2-7 for the parts outside the CDR3, the full variable domain is EAGVTQFPSHSVIEKGQTVTLRCDPISGHDNLYWYRRVMGKEIKFLLHFVKESKQDESGMPNNRFLAERTGGTYSTLKVQPAELEDSGVYFCASSRRPGQTYEQYFGPGTRLTVT.

The gene calls are TRBV4-3 and TRBJ2-7. The CDR3 has 16 residues. Germline V lookup: CDR1 LGHNA, CDR2 YSLEER. CDR3: CASSQGLSDLRGEQYF.

The rearrangement uses TRBV27 and TRBJ2-5. Germline V lookup: CDR1 MNHEY, CDR2 SMNVEV (reference sequence). This CDR3 is 13 amino acids long. CDR3 in amino acids: CASSFYGEETQYF.

V is TRBV19 and J is TRBJ2-7; TCRdb names TRBD2, which stays unverified in the absence of DNA. The CDR3 sequence is 14 residues long. Germline V gene sequence: CDR1 LNHDA, CDR2 SQIVND (reference sequence). CDR3 amino acids: CASSLGGRVDEQYF. Based on the CDR3 plus reference TRBV19 and TRBJ2-7, the full variable domain is DGGITQSPKYLFRKEGQNVTLSCEQNLNHDAMYWYRQDPGQGLRLIYYSQIVNDFQKGDIAEGYSVSREKKESFPLTVTSAQKNPTAFYLCASSLGGRVDEQYFGPGTRLTVT.

This chain uses TRBV4-2 with TRBJ1-2; the D gene TCRdb calls, TRBD1, cannot be checked with no DNA. From germline, CDR1 is LGHNA and CDR2 YNFKEQ. The CDR3 consists of 16 residues. The CDR3 region is CASSQESGGQVYGYTF.

The rearrangement uses TRBV7-9 and TRBJ1-2. The germline CDR1 and CDR2 sequences are SEHNR and FQNEAQ (reference sequence). There are 12 residues in the CDR3. The CDR3 spells CASSLQNYGYTF.

The V call is TRBV7-6, the J call TRBJ2-2; lacking DNA, the TRBD2 call made by TCRdb goes unchecked. CDR1 and CDR2 (germline): SGHVS, FNYEAQ. This CDR3 has 13 residues. The CDR3 region is CASSPSLPGELFF.

The V and J genes are TRBV5-1 and TRBJ2-1; there is no DNA to check the TCRdb D call of TRBD2. The CDR3 covers 16 residues. In germline, CDR1 is SGHRS, CDR2 YFSETQ. The CDR3 sequence: CASSLASSGRADEQFF.

The V and J genes are TRBV20-1 and TRBJ2-7. The CDR3 is made up of 13 amino acids. Germline V gene data show CDR1 as DFQATT and CDR2 as SNEGSKA (reference sequence). The CDR3 protein is CSARPDTVGEQYF.

The V and J genes are TRBV5-1 and TRBJ2-4; absent DNA, TCRdb's TRBD1 call cannot be checked. Germline loops: CDR1 SGHRS, CDR2 YFSETQ. This CDR3 has 15 residues. The CDR3 spells CASSRRQGAKNIQYF.

This chain links TRBV27 with TRBJ2-7; the D gene TCRdb calls, TRBD2, cannot be checked with no DNA. Looked up from germline, CDR1 is MNHEY and CDR2 is SMNVEV (reference sequence). The CDR3 runs to 15 residues. The chain's CDR3 is CASSLLVGRVGEQYF.

The chain links TRBV24-1 to TRBJ2-1; the TRBD2 assignment by TCRdb is unverifiable without DNA. The CDR3 is 14 residues long. CDR1 is KGHDR, CDR2 SFDVKD, per germline. CDR3 region: CATSRTSGNNEQFF.

The chain employs TRBV6-1 and TRBJ1-2; absent DNA, TCRdb's TRBD1 call cannot be checked. The CDR3 is made up of 15 amino acids. Germline CDR1 is MNHNS and CDR2 is SASEGT. The CDR3 here is CASSGPGTGPYGYTF.

The chain links TRBV20-1 to TRBJ2-3; TCRdb returns TRBD1, unconfirmable since there is no DNA. This CDR3 has 16 residues. Germline loops: CDR1 DFQATT, CDR2 SNEGSKA (reference sequence). CDR3 loop: CSPEGWEDRSPDTQYF.

The CDR3 loop reads CASSFSGDRTTQHF. The rearrangement links TRBV28 to TRBJ1-5; TCRdb's D call, TRBD1, is unchecked because there is no DNA. Germline loops: CDR1 MDHEN, CDR2 SYDVKM. There are 14 residues in the CDR3. Using reference TRBV28 and TRBJ1-5 for the parts outside the CDR3, the full variable domain is DVKVTQSSRYLVKRTGEKVFLECVQDMDHENMFWYRQDPGLGLRLIYFSYDVKMKEKGDIPEGYSVSREKKERFSLILESASTNQTSMYLCASSFSGDRTTQHFGDGTRLSIL.

The chain links TRBV19 to TRBJ2-2; TCRdb picks TRBD1, but there is no DNA to check that call. The CDR3 contains 13 residues. CDR1 LNHDA and CDR2 SQIVND come from the germline V gene (reference sequence). The CDR3 protein is CASRTGRAGELFF.

This chain uses TRBV24-1 with TRBJ2-2. The germline V gene encodes CDR1 KGHDR and CDR2 SFDVKD. The CDR3 is 14 residues long. This chain's CDR3 is CATRAVTETGELFF.